Listed here is a single TCR beta chain. Its antigen is not identified. This sample is drawn from a study of T cell responses to AZD1222 COVID-19 vaccine. Across the whole study: Pooling covered second doses at about 4 or about 12 weeks. General study points: Baseline antibody screening turned up just six or seven seropositive AZD1222 recipients. None of the repertoires were sampled until the peak T cell response had passed.

V lost 1 base, J lost 5 bases, and 9 bases lay in between. CDR3 length equals 13 residues. Germline lookup yields CDR1 SEHNR and CDR2 FQNEAQ (reference sequence). Produced via immunoSEQ multiplex PCR; TCRdb's table is partial and in-frame only. The sample lists about 88,000 clones, around 90% occurring once. The sequencing used peripheral blood, collected on day 0 of AZD1222 vaccination. The V and J genes are TRBV7-9 and TRBJ2-7; no reliable D call. The receptor was isolated from an adult in good health. The CDR3 sequence is CASSLVQADEQYF. The CDR3 nucleotides are TGTGCCAGCAGCTTAGTGCAGGCGGACGAGCAGTACTTC. The full variable domain, its missing parts supplied by reference TRBV7-9 and TRBJ2-7, is DTGVSQNPRHKITKRGQNVTFRCDPISEHNRLYWYRQTLGQGPEFLTYFQNEAQLEKSRLLSDRFSAERPKGSFSTLEIQRTEQGDSAMYLCASSLVQADEQYFGPGTRLTVT.